Given below is one T cell receptor beta chain in context. The antigen it binds to is not known. The record has no base qualities; no much larger clone is one base away. The sample is drawn from a study of cytomegalovirus exposure and HLA in healthy donors (dated 2017 in TCRdb). General notes on the study: An earlier analysis of approximately 640 of the donors reported about 250 Gb of sequence data and 120 million or so unique TCR beta sequences from 150 million to 200 million T cells. Roughly 300 gigabases of sequencing data and 91 million or so unique TCR sequences made up an early release that covered fewer than 650 HLA-typed donors. The genetic ancestry cluster associated with self-reported Caucasian donors included over 65% of the roughly 410 genotyped donors. The study was designed to test whether signatures of past pathogen exposure could be identified by cataloging public T cell receptors. The study profiled the T cell repertoires of under 850 subjects by immunosequencing and related them to cytomegalovirus serostatus. Besides the first cohort of approximately 670 subjects, a separate validation cohort made up of roughly 120 different subjects was used. High-throughput TCR immunosequencing, statistical association of individual TCRs with disease status, and machine learning were combined to predict cytomegalovirus infection status. In a later analysis, previously published TCR beta repertoires from some 640 donors were re-analyzed and high-resolution HLA genotyping was added so that TCR occurrence patterns could be studied. Rather than drawing on any new phenotypic data, the later analysis identified candidate immune exposures from TCR beta sequences and the way those sequences occurred across donors. An earlier analysis of 587 of the donors used high-throughput TCR beta sequencing to judge whether each TCR beta V gene segment behaved as functional or pseudogenic. Donor age, sex, ethnicity and CMV serostatus were collected together with the repertoire data. In a later genetic analysis, genome-wide SNP genotypes for 398 of the 666 donors were used, and that subset was treated as a discovery cohort. All discovery cohort repertoires had been generated on a single sequencing platform. HLA typing included class I and class II loci at four-digit resolution. Typing coverage differed by locus: A, B, C, DRB1 and DQB1 were typed in about 629-630 donors, DQA1 in 522, DPA1 in 600 to 610, and DPB1 in 450 to 490. Because of strong linkage in the cohort, five DR-DQ haplotypes were treated as single units for association and clustering. Among 300 to 500 genotyped donors of the cohort, an average of around 240,000 unique TCR beta nucleotide sequences was sequenced per donor, of which approximately 19% were non-productive. Points the paper makes about the study in general: The classifier was reported to diagnose cytomegalovirus status with high specificity and sensitivity in both the original and validation cohorts. According to the authors, the approach could potentially be generalized to other disease states and immunological phenotypes. Linkage disequilibrium might explain the correlated functional status among segregating V segments, but an unknown experimental factor could not be excluded. Some IMGT-functional V segments, including TRBV6-2 and TRBV6-3, could not be distinguished by the 87-base-pair reads and were therefore excluded. The presence/absence analyses assumed that sequencing depth was roughly uniform across donors, and that assumption may not be true. In a later analysis, several top co-occurrence clusters were reported to appear linked to parvovirus B19, influenza, CMV and Epstein-Barr virus. The only immune exposure information available for the cohort was CMV serostatus. In this cohort, only TCR beta chains were sequenced, and detectable features were limited by the absence of alpha or paired-chain data. Because HLA typing was unavailable for some donors at each locus, only the typed subset was used in association tests. An earlier analysis of several hundred of the donors showed that most TCR beta V segments appeared in productive rearrangements either about 90% or about 30% of the time, which broadly matched IMGT annotations. In a later genetic analysis, fewer N-insertions in productive TCRs were reported among donors in an Asian-associated ancestry cluster than the roughly 710-donor mean. A cluster of highly shared sequence variants was judged likely to represent a technical artifact of the sequencing pipeline. Most TCR sequences were seen in very few donors, while some public TCRs were found in many individuals. A later analysis found that HLA-associated TCR beta chains were more clonally expanded and had lower generation probabilities than equally common non-associated chains. In vitro tests confirmed that a few of the cytomegalovirus-associated TCR beta chains recognize cytomegalovirus antigens. Because counts were too low, about 17 rarely observed V segments, including chromosome 9 orphons, were excluded from the earlier analysis of some 540 of the donors. The study listed 150 to 200 TCR beta chains as associated with cytomegalovirus. A later analysis found that TCR association rates varied across HLA loci, with DRB1 alleles showing the most associated TCRs and HLA-C alleles the fewest. A further reported finding was that TCR beta sequences accurately predicted the HLA-A and HLA-B alleles for most subjects in the first cohort. When HLA alleles, especially DR and DQ, strongly co-occurred, attributing TCR associations to individual alleles was difficult. In a later analysis, most CMV-associated TCR beta chains were found to appear HLA-restricted, with HLA associations seemingly driven largely by CMV exposure. An association between a missense DCLRE1C variant and V-gene and J-gene trimming of TCR beta chains was found in a later genetic analysis and replicated in an independent cohort. A later analysis associated about 18,000 TCR beta sequences with specific HLA alleles at a false discovery rate of 0.05.

The library was generated by the immunoSEQ multiplex PCR assay. For the multiplex PCR, a mixture combining 60 forward primers for TCR Vbeta segments and 13 reverse primers for TCR Jbeta segments was used. The CDR3 region of rearranged TCR beta genes was amplified from genomic DNA by a multiplex PCR assay. The Illumina HiSeq System was used to sequence the amplified TCR beta libraries as 87-base-pair reads. The authors' pipeline ran thus. A later analysis tallied tens of millions of unique TCR beta chains across the 666 repertoires, and around 12 million of those chains were shared by two or more donors. Raw reads were error-corrected and collapsed into unique sequences by a nearest-neighbor algorithm in which closely related sequences were merged to remove PCR and sequencing errors. V, D and J gene segments were assigned by aligning CDR3 sequences to IMGT reference sequences. For a sequence to be retained, a match of at least six nucleotides to both a V gene segment and a J gene segment was required. A rearrangement counted as productive if the CDR3 had no stop codons and remained in frame with V and J, and every other rearrangement counted as non-productive. Following IMGT convention, CDR3 was defined as the stretch from the second conserved V-encoded cysteine to the conserved J-encoded phenylalanine. Sequences without an unambiguous match to a single V gene segment were excluded from the earlier analysis of almost 600 of the donors. An earlier analysis of 500 to 700 of the donors classified V segments as functional when productive rearrangements were above 56.7% and as segregating when the standard deviation between donors was above 5%. A statistical classification framework was built for diagnosing cytomegalovirus status from the catalog of TCR beta chain sequences. In a later analysis, TCR nucleotide sequences were compared against IMGT/GENE-DB human TR gene sequences so that V and J genes could be assigned. A later analysis assigned CDR3 sequences and most-parsimonious VDJ recombination scenarios with the TCRdist pipeline. A later analysis defined each TCR beta chain by its CDR3 amino acid sequence plus V-gene family, and excluded reads lacking a unique V-gene family. As a way to deal with suspected cross-contamination and a sequencing artifact, a later analysis dropped under 600 nucleotide sequences that were highly shared and had low generation probability. A later analysis calculated a clonal expansion index for each public chain from normalized within-repertoire ranks of inferred template counts. Generation probabilities in a later analysis came from a VDJ recombination model fitted to out-of-frame rearrangements, and those results were checked against IGoR. In a later analysis, hypergeometric tests were used to score TCR-TCR, TCR-HLA and TCR-CMV co-occurrence, with a repertoire-size bias correction applied to TCR pairs. To estimate false discovery rates, a later analysis permuted the HLA or CMV assignments 20 times. In a later analysis, co-occurring TCRs were grouped using DBSCAN, and TCRdist sequence similarity was added for clustering within HLA-allele-positive subsets. Repertoires with fewer than 30,000 or more than 120,000 public chains, plus five repertoires with anomalous nucleotide sharing, were excluded from co-occurrence clustering. Imported from immuneACCESS, the table was reduced by TCRdb to in-frame sequences with V and J called. These copies leave out some clones; in studies compared against another copy, an unresolved V gene accounts for under half, and the cause of the remainder is not known. The V and J calls and clone size were taken over from that table, and D and trimming were inferred from the DNA. The sample records fewer than 250,000 clones, roughly 82% of which are singletons. The ten largest make up about 6.1% of the sample.

In total, roughly 670 healthy bone marrow donors made up the cohort. All cohort members were sampled while nominally healthy, although unrecorded immune exposures were likely present. The donor tested CMV seropositive, placing the donor among the 250 to 350 seropositive members of the cohort. A peripheral blood sample was provided by each donor, and peripheral blood mononuclear cells were used for TCR beta sequencing. Genomic DNA was extracted from the blood cell samples with the Qiagen DNeasy Blood Extraction Kit. V and J are trimmed by 5 bases and 0 bases, and the gene matches miss 5 bases of the junction. From the germline V gene, CDR1 is MDHEN and CDR2 is SYDVKM. Taken from cysteine to phenylalanine, the CDR3 has 15 residues. The sequence is cut down to CDR3 DNA, 45 bases in frame from base 1.

Sequencing was carried out using PBMCs. This clonotype was obtained from a middle-aged man in good health and CMV-seropositive. The chain is encoded by TRBV28 joined to TRBJ2-3; TRBD2 aligns with 7 central bases. The CDR3 region reads CASSGAGFSTDTQYF. DNA sequence: TGTGCCAGCAGTGGAGCGGGGTTTAGCACAGATACGCAGTATTTT.